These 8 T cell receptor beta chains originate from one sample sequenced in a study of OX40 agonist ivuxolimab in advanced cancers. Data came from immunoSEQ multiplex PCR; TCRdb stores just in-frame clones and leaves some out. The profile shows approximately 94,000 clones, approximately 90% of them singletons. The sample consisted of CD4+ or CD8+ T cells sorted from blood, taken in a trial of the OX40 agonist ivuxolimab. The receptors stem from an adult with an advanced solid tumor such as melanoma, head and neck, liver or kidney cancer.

The CDR3 DNA reads as TGTGCCAGCAGTCTCCCGGGACAGGGGGCTCACGAGCAGTACTTC. Translated: CASSLPGQGAHEQYF. The V gene is TRBV28, the J gene TRBJ2-7, with 12 bases lining up with TRBD1. V shed 5 bases and J 5 bases; nucleotides not matched to a gene: 7. The germline gives CDR1 MDHEN, CDR2 SYDVKM. The CDR3 consists of 15 residues.

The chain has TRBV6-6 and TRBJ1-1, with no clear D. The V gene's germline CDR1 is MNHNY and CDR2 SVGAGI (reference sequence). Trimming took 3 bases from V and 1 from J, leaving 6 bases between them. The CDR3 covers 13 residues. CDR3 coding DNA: TGTGCCAGCAGTTATTCCGCGAACACTGAAGCTTTCTTT. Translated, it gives CASSYSANTEAFF.

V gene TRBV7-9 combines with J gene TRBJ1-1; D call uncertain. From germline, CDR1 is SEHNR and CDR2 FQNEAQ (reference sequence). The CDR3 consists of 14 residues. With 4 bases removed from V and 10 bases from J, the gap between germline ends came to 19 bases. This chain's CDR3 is CASSSIETNVAAFF. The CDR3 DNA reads TGTGCCAGCAGCTCGATAGAGACAAATGTAGCAGCTTTCTTT. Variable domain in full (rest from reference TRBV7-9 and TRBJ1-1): DTGVSQNPRHKITKRGQNVTFRCDPISEHNRLYWYRQTLGQGPEFLTYFQNEAQLEKSRLLSDRFSAERPKGSFSTLEIQRTEQGDSAMYLCASSSIETNVAAFFGQGTRLTVV.

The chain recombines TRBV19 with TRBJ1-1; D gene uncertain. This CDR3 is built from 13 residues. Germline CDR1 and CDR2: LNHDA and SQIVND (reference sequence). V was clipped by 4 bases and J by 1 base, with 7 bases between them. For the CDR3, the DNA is TGTGCCAGTAGTAGAGGGAAGAACACTGAAGCTTTCTTT. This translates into CASSRGKNTEAFF. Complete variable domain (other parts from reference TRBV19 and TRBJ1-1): DGGITQSPKYLFRKEGQNVTLSCEQNLNHDAMYWYRQDPGQGLRLIYYSQIVNDFQKGDIAEGYSVSREKKESFPLTVTSAQKNPTAFYLCASSRGKNTEAFFGQGTRLTVV.

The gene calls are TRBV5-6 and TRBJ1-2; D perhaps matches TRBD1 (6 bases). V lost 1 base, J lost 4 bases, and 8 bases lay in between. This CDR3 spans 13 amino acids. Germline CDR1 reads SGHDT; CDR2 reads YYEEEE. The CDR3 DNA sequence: TGTGCCAGCAGCTTGCAGGGGCGCTATGGCTACACCTTC. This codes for CASSLQGRYGYTF.

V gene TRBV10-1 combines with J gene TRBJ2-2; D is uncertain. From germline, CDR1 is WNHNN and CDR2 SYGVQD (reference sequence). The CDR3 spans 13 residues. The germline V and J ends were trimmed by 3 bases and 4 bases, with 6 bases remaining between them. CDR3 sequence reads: CASSDGGTGELFF. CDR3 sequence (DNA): TGCGCCAGCAGTGACGGCGGCACCGGGGAGCTGTTTTTT.

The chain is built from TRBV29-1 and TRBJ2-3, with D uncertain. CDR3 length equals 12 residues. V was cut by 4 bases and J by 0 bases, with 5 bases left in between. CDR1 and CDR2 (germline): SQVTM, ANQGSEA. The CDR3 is CSVVLSTDTQYF. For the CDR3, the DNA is TGCAGCGTTGTGCTCAGCACAGATACGCAGTATTTT.

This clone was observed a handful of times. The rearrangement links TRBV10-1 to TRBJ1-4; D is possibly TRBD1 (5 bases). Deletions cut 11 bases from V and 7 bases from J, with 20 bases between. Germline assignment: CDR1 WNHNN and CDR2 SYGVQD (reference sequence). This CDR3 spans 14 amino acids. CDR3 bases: TGCGCCTCCCCTTCGGGGACCCGGGGTGAAAAACTGTTTTTT. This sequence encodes CASPSGTRGEKLFF.